The T cell receptor (beta chain) described here comes from a study of cytomegalovirus exposure and HLA in healthy donors. Study summary: The study's early data release held roughly 90 million unique TCRs from HLA-typed donors. Whole-study results and caveats: As confirmed in vitro, three CMV-associated chains were specific for CMV antigens.

This CDR3 comprises 14 residues. Trimming pared 2 bases from V and 6 bases from J, leaving 11 bases between. Germline V lookup: CDR1 SGHVS, CDR2 FNYEAQ. With 60 Vbeta and 13 Jbeta primers, the PCR was carried out. Clones were sequenced by immunoSEQ multiplex PCR, and TCRdb holds only the in-frame ones, with some missing. Of about 200,000 clones listed, around four fifths were seen once; the top ten hold 1.7%. Worth noting for this clone: Its matching antigen is unknown.

The J gene is TRBJ1-5, the V gene TRBV7-6, with D perhaps matching TRBD1 (5 bases). The sample consisted of PBMCs. This sequence originates from a man aged 45 to 65 in good health and CMV-seronegative. CDR3 DNA sequence: TGTGCCAGCAGCTTAATCCCGGGGGGTCAGCCCCAGCATTTT. This codes for CASSLIPGGQPQHF.